The entry that follows covers one T cell receptor beta chain sequence. Its target is unknown. The data were taken from a study of shared clonotypes between healthy human individuals. The protocol was immunoSEQ multiplex PCR, while the TCRdb copy is restricted to in-frame clones and leaves out a portion. This table has approximately 2,000,000 clones, around 90% appearing once. Donation came from healthy HIV-negative adults that had no recent acute infections or vaccinations. Those who donated, Caucasian adults without exception, all lived in Nashville, Tennessee. General study findings and limits: Clonotype sharing among donors was thought likely to change with sequencing depth.

The clonotype was recovered from a man aged 18 to 35 in good health. Some clones in this sample may be carry-over from other donors' samples. The sample consisted of naive CD4+ T cells from PBMCs. Indicated subset: CD45RA+ positively selected.

The CDR3 sequence is CASSLEIGGWSEQYF. The CDR3 DNA sequence: TGCGCCAGCAGCTTGGAGATCGGGGGATGGAGCGAGCAGTACTTC. The rearrangement uses TRBV5-1 and TRBJ2-7; weak D call: TRBD2 (6 bases). CDR3 size: 15 residues. Germline V gene lookup returns CDR1 SGHRS and CDR2 YFSETQ. The V end lost 0 bases, the J end lost 6 bases, and 16 bases lay between the germline ends.